These T cell receptor beta chains were read from a single sample in a study of blood T cell repertoires in COVID-19. Libraries were prepared by immunoSEQ multiplex PCR; TCRdb keeps only in-frame clonotypes and omits some of them. The sample lists 300,000 to 350,000 clones, about nine tenths occurring once. The specimen sequenced was peripheral blood. Receptor source: a woman between 70 and 85 years old with COVID-19, enrolled during active disease. Each CDR3 is given without its conserved first and last residue.

TRBV29-1,TRBJ2-7,9,SVHRGLEQY
TRBV15,TRBJ2-1,20,ATSSDLGTSGGSKTKYNEQF
TRBV14,TRBJ2-1,12,ASSQGLSPDEQF
TRBV7-9,TRBJ2-7,12,ASSPKQIWGVQY
TRBV12-3/TRBV12-4,TRBJ1-2,11,ASSQTGSDGYT
TRBV27,TRBJ1-2,13,ASRARGQVIYGYT
TRBV5-1,TRBJ1-4,14,ASSKADGQLNEKLF
TRBV7-9,TRBJ1-1,12,ASSSQGGNTEAF
TRBV18,TRBJ2-1,14,ASSERSGGPYNEQF
TRBV10-2,TRBJ2-5,12,ASRGLAGQETQY
TRBV9,TRBJ2-7,11,ASSAGQAYEQY
TRBV2,TRBJ1-3,14,ASSLRTGASGNTIY
TRBV12-3/TRBV12-4,TRBJ1-1,11,ASSFQGLGEAF
TRBV6-5,TRBJ1-6,14,ASSYGKGAGNSPLH
TRBV30,TRBJ2-2,10,AWRGAAGELF
TRBV24-1,TRBJ2-5,11,ATSKGAIETQY
TRBV7-2,TRBJ1-2,11,ASSPGGAPGYT
TRBV5-1,TRBJ1-2,11,ASSLDKIYGYT
TRBV18,TRBJ2-3,13,ASSPSGDNTDTQY
TRBV6-2/TRBV6-3,TRBJ2-3,18,ASSYSSPRTSGGGGDTQY
TRBV19,TRBJ2-3,13,ASSDSGGSTDTQY
TRBV19,TRBJ1-2,13,ASSPSTGGGYGYT
TRBV2,TRBJ1-5,12,ASSRTGWDQPQH
TRBV24-1,TRBJ2-3,14,ATSETGTRVADTQY
TRBV9,TRBJ2-1,15,ASSVASTSGGAGEQF
TRBV30,TRBJ2-3,13,AWSVWREYTDTQY
TRBV5-1,TRBJ2-6,15,ARSHGQGAVGANVLT
TRBV13,TRBJ2-7,13,ASSLGQGASYEQY
TRBV7-2,TRBJ1-4,11,ASSLEGFGKLF
TRBV30,TRBJ1-5,12,AWSDGAGKQPQH
TRBV21-1,TRBJ1-3,12,ASYRTGTGNTIY
TRBV6-2/TRBV6-3,TRBJ1-2,13,ASSYSYRTAYGYT
TRBV24-1,TRBJ2-5,15,ATSDPAVQGAGETQY
TRBV11-2,TRBJ1-1,16,ASSSLLGGSGGNTEAF
TRBV30,TRBJ2-2,14,AWSKLAVKNTGELF
TRBV4-1,TRBJ1-3,13,ASSLDRGTGNTIY
TRBV9,TRBJ2-7,12,ASSVSSRTEEQY
TRBV5-1,TRBJ1-2,15,ASSATTVLRGNYGYT
TRBV7-2,TRBJ2-5,11,ASSLGLFETQY
TRBV2,TRBJ2-7,12,ASSSDRGLYEQY
TRBV5-1,TRBJ2-7,13,ASSLTGGPSYEQY
TRBV15,TRBJ2-5,11,ATSRAAEETQY
TRBV21-1,TRBJ2-3,13,ASSCRQGRTDTQY
TRBV5-4,TRBJ2-1,13,ASSATGSPSDEQF
TRBV9,TRBJ2-3,14,ASSLSGRGSTDTQY
TRBV5-1,TRBJ1-4,12,ASRGGASGEKLF
TRBV19,TRBJ1-1,14,ASSIRTAVVWTEAF
TRBV2,TRBJ2-2,12,ASRLTYNTGELF
TRBV19,TRBJ1-2,9,ASSAGYGYT
TRBV6-1,TRBJ1-4,15,ASSDRVWRDSNEKLF
TRBV7-8,TRBJ1-5,17,ASSPRPGQGNHSNQPQH
TRBV30,TRBJ1-1,11,AWSGQANTEAF
TRBV29-1,TRBJ1-1,10,SVLTGGTEAF
TRBV10-3,TRBJ1-5,13,AISGTGRVGQPQH
TRBV24-1,TRBJ2-1,15,ATSDTSPGQGAGEQF
TRBV2,TRBJ1-1,12,ASIRAPSDTEAF
TRBV21-1,TRBJ1-2,12,ASSKDRAPYGYT
TRBV27,TRBJ1-4,14,ASSFQLAGDNEKLF